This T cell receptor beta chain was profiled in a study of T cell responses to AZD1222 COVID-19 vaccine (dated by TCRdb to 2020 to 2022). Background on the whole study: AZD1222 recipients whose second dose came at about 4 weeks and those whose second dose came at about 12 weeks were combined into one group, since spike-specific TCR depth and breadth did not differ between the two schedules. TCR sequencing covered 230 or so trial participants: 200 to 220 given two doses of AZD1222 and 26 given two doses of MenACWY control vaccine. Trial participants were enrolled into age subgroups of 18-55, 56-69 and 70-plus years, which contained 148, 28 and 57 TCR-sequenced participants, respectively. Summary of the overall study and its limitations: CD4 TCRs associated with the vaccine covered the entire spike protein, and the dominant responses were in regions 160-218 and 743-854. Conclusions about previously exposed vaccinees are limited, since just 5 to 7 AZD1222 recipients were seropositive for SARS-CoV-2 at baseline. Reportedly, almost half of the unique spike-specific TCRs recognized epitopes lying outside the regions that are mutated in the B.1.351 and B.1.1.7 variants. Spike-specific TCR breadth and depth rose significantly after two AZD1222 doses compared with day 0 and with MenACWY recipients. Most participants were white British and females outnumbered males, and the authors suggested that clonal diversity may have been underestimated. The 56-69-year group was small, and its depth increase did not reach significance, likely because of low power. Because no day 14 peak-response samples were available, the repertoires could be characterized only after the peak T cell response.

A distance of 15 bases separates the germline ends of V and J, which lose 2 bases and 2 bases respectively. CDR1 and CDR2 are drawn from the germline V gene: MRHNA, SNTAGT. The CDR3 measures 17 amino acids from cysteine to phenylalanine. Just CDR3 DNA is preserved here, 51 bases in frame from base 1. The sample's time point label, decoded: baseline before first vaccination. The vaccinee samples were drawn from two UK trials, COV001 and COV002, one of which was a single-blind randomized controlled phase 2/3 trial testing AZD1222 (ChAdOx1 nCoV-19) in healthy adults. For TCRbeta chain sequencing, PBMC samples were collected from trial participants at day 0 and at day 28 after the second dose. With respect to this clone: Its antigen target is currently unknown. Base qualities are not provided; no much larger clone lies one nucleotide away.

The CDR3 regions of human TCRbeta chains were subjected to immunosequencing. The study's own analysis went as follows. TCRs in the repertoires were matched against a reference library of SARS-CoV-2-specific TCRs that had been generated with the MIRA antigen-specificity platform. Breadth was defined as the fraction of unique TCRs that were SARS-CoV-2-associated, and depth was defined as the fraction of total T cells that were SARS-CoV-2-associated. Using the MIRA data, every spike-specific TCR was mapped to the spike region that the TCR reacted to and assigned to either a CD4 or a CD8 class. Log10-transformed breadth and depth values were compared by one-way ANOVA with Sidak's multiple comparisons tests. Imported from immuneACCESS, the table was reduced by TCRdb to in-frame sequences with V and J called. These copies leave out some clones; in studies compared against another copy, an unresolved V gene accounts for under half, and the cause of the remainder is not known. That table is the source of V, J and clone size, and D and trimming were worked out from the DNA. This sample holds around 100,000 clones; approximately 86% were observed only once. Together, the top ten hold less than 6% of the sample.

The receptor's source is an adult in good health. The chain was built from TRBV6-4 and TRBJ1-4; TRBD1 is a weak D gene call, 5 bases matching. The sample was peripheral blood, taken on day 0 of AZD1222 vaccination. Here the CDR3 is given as CASSDPNRSTTNEKLFF. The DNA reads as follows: TGTGCCAGCAGTGACCCTAACAGGTCTACGACTAATGAAAAACTGTTTTTT.